This T cell receptor beta chain derives from a study of T-cell reconstitution after alpha-beta-depleted transplantation in children. In germline, CDR1 is MGHDK, CDR2 SYGVNS. CDR3 length equals 13 residues. V shed 9 bases and J shed 6 bases, with 12 bases lying between them. In this sample, this clonotype turned up a few times. Using unique molecular identifiers, the investigators prepared the TCRbeta library. TCRdb passed the PCR reads through MiXCR, listing each CDR3 protein once. The sample lists fewer than 550,000 distinct CDR3 sequences, roughly 11% seen once, with roughly 5% in the top ten. The material sequenced was PBMCs from the stem cell graft donor, taken from the stem cell graft. The rearrangement joins TRBV25-1 to TRBJ1-6, with TRBD1 as a possible D gene (6 bases). The clonotype was recovered from a human donor who donated a stem cell graft to a child with acute myeloid leukemia. CDR3 nucleotide sequence: TGTGCCAGTCACCCGGACAGTAATTCACCCCTCCACTTT. Translating gives CASHPDSNSPLHF.